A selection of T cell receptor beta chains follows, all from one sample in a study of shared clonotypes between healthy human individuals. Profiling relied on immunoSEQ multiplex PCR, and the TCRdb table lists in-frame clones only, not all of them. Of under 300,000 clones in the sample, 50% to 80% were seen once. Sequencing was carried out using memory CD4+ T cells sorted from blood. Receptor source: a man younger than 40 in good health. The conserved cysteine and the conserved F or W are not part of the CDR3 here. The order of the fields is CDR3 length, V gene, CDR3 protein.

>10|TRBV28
ASSSGLVPQY
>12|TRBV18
ASSPRLGYEKLF
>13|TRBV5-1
ASSLVGHANTEAF
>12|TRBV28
ASSGVEVSYEQY
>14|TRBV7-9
ASSLVRGGGVETQY
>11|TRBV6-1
ASSVGGATEAF
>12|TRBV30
AWRRGLAGYEQY
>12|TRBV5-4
ASSLDGGSYEQY
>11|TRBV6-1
ASSEARGDTQY
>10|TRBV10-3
AISEVVYEQY
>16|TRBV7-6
ASSLAVGGRARWNEQF
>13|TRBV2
ASSNTGHLTGELF
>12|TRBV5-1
ASSVGGSNEKLF
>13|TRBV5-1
ASSTLGTGIEGAF
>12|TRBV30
AWSPGTGNQPQH
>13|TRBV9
ASSVDPSGRYEQY
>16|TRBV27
ASSLGEGQAPRSYEQY
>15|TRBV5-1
ASSLSTLGGSEETQY
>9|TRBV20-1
SAQSNQPQH
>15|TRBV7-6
ASSLIGRGRANEKLF
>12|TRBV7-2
ASSQDRGNEKLF
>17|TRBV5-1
ASSSRGLAGVSGANVLT
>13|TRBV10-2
ASRGGSGFSYEQY
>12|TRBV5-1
ASSLATGTGELF
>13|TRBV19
ASSTSGSDTGELF
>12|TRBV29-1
SVPSGGLNTEAF
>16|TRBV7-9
ASSLGTPSRDSYNEQF
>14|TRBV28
ASRRPGLAGYNEQF
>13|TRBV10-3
AISESRLAGAEQF
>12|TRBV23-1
ASSRWTGNEKLF
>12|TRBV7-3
ASSTSGGYNEQF